The rows below give T cell receptor beta chains drawn from one sample of a study of blood T cell repertoires in COVID-19. Profiling relied on immunoSEQ multiplex PCR, and the TCRdb table lists in-frame clones only, not all of them. The data show 200,000 to 250,000 clones, with about nine tenths seen just once and approximately 2.8% held by the top ten. Sequenced: PBMCs or T cells enriched from blood (not recorded which). Source of these receptors: a woman aged 45-65 years in a cohort exposed to, infected with or recovered from COVID-19 (not recorded which). Both conserved end residues are part of each CDR3. Fields, in order: D gene, clone size, V gene, J gene, CDR3 DNA, CDR3 protein. D genes are given only for firm matches. Clone sizes are given selectively: once, few, many, or a class where the clone is expanded.

>TRBD1|NA|TRBV7-8|TRBJ1-5
TGTGCCAGCAGCTCTACAGACAGGGGTCAGCAGCCCCAGCATTTT
CASSSTDRGQQPQHF
>NA|NA|TRBV5-4|TRBJ2-3
TGTGCCAGCAGCTACAAAGAGAAGCGTAGCACAGATACGCAGTATTTT
CASSYKEKRSTDTQYF
>TRBD2|NA|TRBV7-8|TRBJ2-3
TGTGCCAGCAGCATTAAGACCGGGACTAGCGGGGGGGCAGATACGCAGTATTTT
CASSIKTGTSGGADTQYF
>TRBD1|NA|TRBV28|TRBJ1-5
TGTGCCAGCAGCCAACGAACAGGGGGCGGATATCAGCCCCAGCATTTT
CASSQRTGGGYQPQHF
>NA|NA|TRBV5-1|TRBJ1-2
TGCGCCAGCAGCCCCGAGCCGACAGTCCCCAGGAGCTACACCTTC
CASSPEPTVPRSYTF
>NA|NA|TRBV9|TRBJ1-4
TGTGCCAGCAGCGCAGCTAGCACTAATGAAAAACTGTTTTTT
CASSAASTNEKLFF
>NA|NA|TRBV4-3|TRBJ2-1
TGCGCCAGCAGCCAAGAGAGATACAATGAGCAGTTCTTC
CASSQERYNEQFF
>NA|NA|TRBV27|TRBJ2-3
TGTGCCAGCAAAGAGGGGACATCTAGCACAGATACGCAGTATTTT
CASKEGTSSTDTQYF
>NA|NA|TRBV24-1|TRBJ1-5
TGTGCCACCAGTGATTTGGGCAGGGTGGCGAGCAATCAGCCCCAGCATTTT
CATSDLGRVASNQPQHF
>TRBD1|NA|TRBV18|TRBJ2-5
TGTGCCAGCTCCCCTAGACGTGGGACAGGGGATGAGACCCAGTACTTC
CASSPRRGTGDETQYF
>NA|NA|TRBV6-5|TRBJ1-3
TGTGCCAGCAGTTACTCGATGAGACAGACTGGAAACACCATATATTTT
CASSYSMRQTGNTIYF
>TRBD2|NA|TRBV7-9|TRBJ2-3
TGTGCCAGCAGCTTCACCAGCGGGGGGAACACAGATACGCAGTATTTT
CASSFTSGGNTDTQYF
>NA|NA|TRBV6-5|TRBJ1-5
TGTGCCAGCTTACAGGGTACCAATCAGCCCCAGCATTTT
CASLQGTNQPQHF
>NA|NA|TRBV28|TRBJ1-1
TGTGCCAGCAGTCAGGAGGTGGGAGCTTTCTTT
CASSQEVGAFF
>TRBD1|NA|TRBV6-5|TRBJ1-2
TGTGCCAGCAATCGGGGACAGGCAAACTATGGCTACACCTTC
CASNRGQANYGYTF
>NA|NA|TRBV28|TRBJ2-5
TGTGCCAGCAGTTTATTAATGTTTACAGGACAAGAGACCCAGTACTTC
CASSLLMFTGQETQYF
>TRBD1|NA|TRBV4-1|TRBJ1-6
TGCGCCAGCAGCCCTGGACAGGCTATCAGGGATTCACCCCTCCACTTT
CASSPGQAIRDSPLHF
>NA|NA|TRBV19|TRBJ1-6
TGTGCCAGTAGTAAGCGGACAGAGTATTCACCCCTCCACTTT
CASSKRTEYSPLHF
>TRBD1|NA|TRBV18|TRBJ1-2
TGTGCCAGCTCACGGGACAGGGAATCCTACACCTTC
CASSRDRESYTF
>NA|once|TRBV6-5|TRBJ1-6
TGTGCCAGCCGGAGTACCATTAATTCACCCCTCCACTTT
CASRSTINSPLHF
>NA|NA|TRBV5-6|TRBJ1-2
TGTGCCAGCAGCTTGGCCAAATTGGGCGGGACGTCTGGCTACACCTTC
CASSLAKLGGTSGYTF
>NA|once|TRBV27|TRBJ1-2
TGTGCCAGCAGTCTGTCGGGGGGGGGCTACACCTTC
CASSLSGGGYTF
>NA|NA|TRBV4-3|TRBJ2-1
TGCGCCAGCAGCCAATGGGCCCCGTATGTGAGCTCCTACAATGAGCAGTTCTTC
CASSQWAPYVSSYNEQFF
>TRBD1|NA|TRBV7-2|TRBJ1-5
TGTGCCAGCAGCTTGGACAGGGGAGGTTCGCCCCAGCATTTT
CASSLDRGGSPQHF
>NA|NA|TRBV13|TRBJ2-7
TGTGCCAGCAGCTTAGTCAGGGGCTACGAGCAGTACTTC
CASSLVRGYEQYF
>NA|NA|TRBV19|TRBJ1-3
TGTGCCAGTAGTACACCCGACAGATTCTCTGGAAACACCATATATTTT
CASSTPDRFSGNTIYF
>NA|few|TRBV5-1|TRBJ2-3
TGCGCCAGCAGCTTGGAGTCTAGATTTGATACGCAGTATTTT
CASSLESRFDTQYF
>TRBD1|NA|TRBV9|TRBJ1-4
TGTGCCAGCAGCGTAGACGGTCAGGGGGCTGAAAAACTGTTTTTT
CASSVDGQGAEKLFF
>TRBD2|once|TRBV11-3|TRBJ2-3
TGTGCCAGCAGCCAAACCTCTAGCGGGGGGGCCACAGATACGCAGTATTTT
CASSQTSSGGATDTQYF
>TRBD1|NA|TRBV11-2|TRBJ2-5
TGTGCCAGCAGCTTAACCCTGGGGAGGGACAGGGCGAAAAAAGAGACCCAGTACTTC
CASSLTLGRDRAKKETQYF
>TRBD1|NA|TRBV27|TRBJ1-2
TGTGCCAGCACCGACTACCCATCTACCGGGACAGGCTCCTATGGCTACACCTTC
CASTDYPSTGTGSYGYTF
>NA|NA|TRBV5-5|TRBJ1-6
TGTGCCAGCAGCACGGGACACCTTAATTCACCCCTCCACTTT
CASSTGHLNSPLHF
>NA|once|TRBV19|TRBJ2-7
TGTGCCAGTAGTATAGAAGACAGCTCCTACGAGCAGTACTTC
CASSIEDSSYEQYF
>NA|NA|TRBV6-2/TRBV6-3|TRBJ1-2
TGTGCCAGCAGTTACCGAGACTATGGCTACACCTTC
CASSYRDYGYTF
>NA|NA|TRBV19|TRBJ2-5
TGTGCCAGTAGCCCCGGGCGCGGGGATTCCCAAGAGACCCAGTACTTC
CASSPGRGDSQETQYF
>NA|NA|TRBV6-5|TRBJ2-3
TGTGCCAGCACCCAGGGACACACAGATACGCAGTATTTT
CASTQGHTDTQYF
>NA|NA|TRBV4-2|TRBJ1-3
TGTGCCAGCAGCCAAGATGGGGCAGGCGGAAGCTCTGGAAACACCATATATTTT
CASSQDGAGGSSGNTIYF
>NA|NA|TRBV9|TRBJ2-7
TGTGCCAGCAGCGGACTCACCTCCGGTGAGCAGTACTTC
CASSGLTSGEQYF
>TRBD1|NA|TRBV6-2/TRBV6-3|TRBJ2-3
TGTGCCAGCAGTTCCGGGACAGAGAGCACAGATACGCAGTATTTT
CASSSGTESTDTQYF
>NA|NA|TRBV12-3/TRBV12-4|TRBJ1-1
TGTGCCAGCAGCCCTACTTATACTGAAGCTTTCTTT
CASSPTYTEAFF
>TRBD2|NA|TRBV27|TRBJ2-7
TGTGCCAGCAGTCCGACCCTAGCGGGGGGGCCCGAGCAGTACTTC
CASSPTLAGGPEQYF
>NA|NA|TRBV19|TRBJ1-4
TGTGCCAGTAGGAGGACTTTGGGTGAAAAACTGTTTTTT
CASRRTLGEKLFF
>TRBD1|NA|TRBV19|TRBJ1-1
TGTGCCAGTAGTATTGAGCCGACAGGGAGGACTGAAGCTTTCTTT
CASSIEPTGRTEAFF
>TRBD1|NA|TRBV5-6|TRBJ2-7
TGTGCCAGCCGAGGGACAGGGCTTGTCGAGCAGTACTTC
CASRGTGLVEQYF
>NA|NA|TRBV19|TRBJ2-2
TGTGCCAGTAGAGGTAGCCGGAACACCGGGGAGCTGTTTTTT
CASRGSRNTGELFF
>NA|NA|TRBV5-1|TRBJ1-4
TGCGCCAGCAGCTTGGCCAGAGACAGAACAACTAATGAAAAACTGTTTTTT
CASSLARDRTTNEKLFF
>NA|NA|TRBV3-1/TRBV3-2|TRBJ1-6
TGTGCCAGCAGGCAGGGTCCCAATTCACCCCTCCACTTT
CASRQGPNSPLHF
>NA|once|TRBV7-9|TRBJ2-7
TGTGCCAGCAGCTTTGCCAGGGCGGGATACTCCTACGAGCAGTACTTC
CASSFARAGYSYEQYF
>TRBD1|NA|TRBV6-5|TRBJ1-5
TGTGCCAGCAGTTACTCTGGACAGGGGAACCAGCCCCAGCATTTT
CASSYSGQGNQPQHF
>NA|NA|TRBV19|TRBJ2-3
TGTGCCAGTAGTACGGCAGGAATCGCGGATACGCAGTATTTT
CASSTAGIADTQYF
>TRBD2|once|TRBV29-1|TRBJ2-3
TGCAGCGTTGACTCAATGGGGGGGTCTAGCACAGATACGCAGTATTTT
CSVDSMGGSSTDTQYF
>NA|NA|TRBV3-1/TRBV3-2|TRBJ2-1
TGTGCCAGCAGCCGCACAGAGACATCCTACAATGAGCAGTTCTTC
CASSRTETSYNEQFF
>NA|NA|TRBV7-8|TRBJ2-1
TGTGCCAGCAGCTTAGATGGGGGGTCCTACAATGAGCAGTTCTTC
CASSLDGGSYNEQFF
>NA|NA|TRBV7-3|TRBJ2-2
TGTGCCAGCAGCCAAGCGGGGAACACCGGGGAGCTGTTTTTT
CASSQAGNTGELFF